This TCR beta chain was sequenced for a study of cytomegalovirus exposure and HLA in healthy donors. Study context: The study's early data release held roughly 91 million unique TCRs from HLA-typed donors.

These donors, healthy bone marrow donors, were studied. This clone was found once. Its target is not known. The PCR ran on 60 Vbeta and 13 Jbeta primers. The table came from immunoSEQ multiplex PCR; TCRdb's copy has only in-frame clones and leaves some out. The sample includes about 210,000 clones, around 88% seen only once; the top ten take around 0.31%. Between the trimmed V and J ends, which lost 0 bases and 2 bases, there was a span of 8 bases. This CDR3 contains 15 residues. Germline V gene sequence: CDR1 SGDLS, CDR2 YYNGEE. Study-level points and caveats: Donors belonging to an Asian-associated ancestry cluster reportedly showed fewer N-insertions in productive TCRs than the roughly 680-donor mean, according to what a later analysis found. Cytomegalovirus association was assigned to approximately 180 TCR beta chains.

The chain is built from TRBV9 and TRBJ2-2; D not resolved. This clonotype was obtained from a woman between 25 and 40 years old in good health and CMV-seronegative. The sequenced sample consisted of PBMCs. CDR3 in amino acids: CASSVGAFNTGELFF. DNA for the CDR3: TGTGCCAGCAGCGTAGGAGCGTTTAACACCGGGGAGCTGTTTTTT.